This paragraph reports one T cell receptor (beta chain). Its target is not known. This record belongs to a study of T cells expressing NK-cell markers. Study summary: Repertoires of TCR beta were obtained from T cells sorted as CD3+CD56+NKG2C+, CD3+CD56+NKG2C- and CD3+CD56-NKG2C+.

Scientists made TCR beta cDNA using 5'RACE template switching with UMIs. TCRdb reanalyzed the 5' RACE reads, giving one entry per CDR3 protein sequence and no DNA. The record lists around 260,000 distinct CDR3 sequences, of which the ten most abundant hold around 4%. Whole-study findings and limits: In 5 or 6 donors, dominant CD3+CD56+NKG2C+ clonotypes ranked among the top 10 CD8+ clonotypes. These same clonotypes (in four donors) also led the CD3+CD56-NKG2C+ fraction.

The germline V gene has CDR1 SGHRS and CDR2 YFSETQ. The CDR3 has 16 amino acids. The sequence was collected from a woman between 18 and 75 years old in good health. Sequences were obtained from blood T cells: a sorted CD56 or NKG2C T cell subset, CD4+ or CD8+ T cells, or bulk PBMC T cells (not recorded which). The rearrangement links TRBV5-1 to TRBJ2-1; TCRdb designates TRBD1, a call that cannot be tested without DNA. The CDR3 protein is CASSGYGQGATNEQFF.